Described below is a single TCR beta chain sequence and its context. Its antigen is not known. This CDR3 has 14 residues. V was clipped by 5 bases and J by 4 bases; unmatched bases: 8. Germline lookup yields CDR1 SGHVS and CDR2 FNYEAQ. TCR alpha and beta CDR3 regions were amplified from RNA using iRepertoire nested multiplex PCR. TCRdb used MiXCR to reprocess the multiplex PCR reads, holding one entry per CDR3 protein. The sample includes about 190,000 distinct CDR3 sequences, 32% of them seen just once. The data were obtained in a study of glioma-infiltrating T cells. Overall study findings and caveats: Gliomas, especially low-grade, showed above-expected tissue-blood divergence; non-neoplastic patients showed below.

The specimen sequenced was glioma tissue, nonneoplastic brain tissue, or PBMCs (not recorded which). V is TRBV7-6 and J is TRBJ2-7; 7 nucleotides agree with TRBD1. This sequence originates from a human donor with low-grade glioma or glioblastoma, undergoing nonglioma brain surgery, or in good health (not recorded which). The CDR3 region is CASSPQDRAYEQYF. CDR3 DNA sequence: TGTGCCAGCAGCCCTCAAGACAGGGCATACGAGCAGTACTTC.